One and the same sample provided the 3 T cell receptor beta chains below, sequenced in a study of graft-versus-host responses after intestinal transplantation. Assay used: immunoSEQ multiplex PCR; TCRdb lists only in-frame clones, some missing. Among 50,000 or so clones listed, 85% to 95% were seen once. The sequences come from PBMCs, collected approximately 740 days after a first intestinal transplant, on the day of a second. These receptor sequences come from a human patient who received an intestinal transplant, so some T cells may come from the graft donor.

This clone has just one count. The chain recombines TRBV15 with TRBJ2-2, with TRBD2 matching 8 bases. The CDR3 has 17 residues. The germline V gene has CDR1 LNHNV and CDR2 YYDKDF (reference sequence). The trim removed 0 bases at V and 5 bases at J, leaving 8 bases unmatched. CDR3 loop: CATSRDRSGSRTGELFF. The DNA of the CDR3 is TGTGCCACCAGCAGAGACAGGAGCGGGAGTAGAACCGGGGAGCTGTTTTTT.

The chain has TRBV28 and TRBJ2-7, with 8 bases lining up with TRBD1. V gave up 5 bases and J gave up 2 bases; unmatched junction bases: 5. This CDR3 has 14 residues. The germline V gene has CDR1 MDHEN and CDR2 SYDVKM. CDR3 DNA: TGTGCCAGCAGTCTGGGACAGGTAACCTACGAGCAGTACTTC. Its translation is CASSLGQVTYEQYF.

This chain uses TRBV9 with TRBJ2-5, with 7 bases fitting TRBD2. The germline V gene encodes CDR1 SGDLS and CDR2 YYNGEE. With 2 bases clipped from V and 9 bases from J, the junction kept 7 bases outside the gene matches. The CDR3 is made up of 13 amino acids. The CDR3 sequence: CASSVKGRGAQYF. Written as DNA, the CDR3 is TGTGCCAGCAGCGTTAAGGGCCGGGGGGCCCAGTACTTC.